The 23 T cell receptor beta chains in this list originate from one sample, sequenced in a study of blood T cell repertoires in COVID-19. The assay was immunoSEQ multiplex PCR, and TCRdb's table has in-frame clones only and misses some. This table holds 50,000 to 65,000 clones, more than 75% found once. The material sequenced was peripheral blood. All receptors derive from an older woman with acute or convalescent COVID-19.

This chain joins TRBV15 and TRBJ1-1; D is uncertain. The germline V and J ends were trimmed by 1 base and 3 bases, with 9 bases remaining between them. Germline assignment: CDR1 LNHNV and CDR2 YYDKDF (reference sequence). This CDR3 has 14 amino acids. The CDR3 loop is CATSRGNGDTEAFF. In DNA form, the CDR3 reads TGTGCCACCAGCAGAGGCAACGGGGACACTGAAGCTTTCTTT.

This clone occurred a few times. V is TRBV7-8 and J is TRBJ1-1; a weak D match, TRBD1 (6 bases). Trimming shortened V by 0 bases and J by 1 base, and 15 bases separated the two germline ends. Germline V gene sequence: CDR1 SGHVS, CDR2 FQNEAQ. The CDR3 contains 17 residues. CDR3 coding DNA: TGTGCCAGCAGCTTAGCAGGAGACAGGACCTGGAACACTGAAGCTTTCTTT. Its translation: CASSLAGDRTWNTEAFF. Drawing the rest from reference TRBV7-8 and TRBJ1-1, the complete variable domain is GAGVSQSPRYKVAKRGQDVALRCDPISGHVSLFWYQQALGQGPEFLTYFQNEAQLDKSGLPSDRFFAERPEGSVSTLKIQRTQQEDSAVYLCASSLAGDRTWNTEAFFGQGTRLTVV.

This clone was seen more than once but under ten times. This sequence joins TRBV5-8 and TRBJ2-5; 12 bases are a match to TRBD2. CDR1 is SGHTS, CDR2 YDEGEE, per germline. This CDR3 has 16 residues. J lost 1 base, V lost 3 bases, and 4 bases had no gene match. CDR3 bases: TGTGCCAGCAGCTCGGGACTAGCGGGCCCCCAAGAGACCCAGTACTTC. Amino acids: CASSSGLAGPQETQYF.

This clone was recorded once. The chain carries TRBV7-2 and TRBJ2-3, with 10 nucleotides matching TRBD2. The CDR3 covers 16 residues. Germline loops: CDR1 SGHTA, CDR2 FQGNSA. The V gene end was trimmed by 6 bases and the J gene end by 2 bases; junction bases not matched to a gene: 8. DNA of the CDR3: TGTGCCAGCAGAACGAGCGGGGGGGGATTCACAGATACGCAGTATTTT. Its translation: CASRTSGGGFTDTQYF.

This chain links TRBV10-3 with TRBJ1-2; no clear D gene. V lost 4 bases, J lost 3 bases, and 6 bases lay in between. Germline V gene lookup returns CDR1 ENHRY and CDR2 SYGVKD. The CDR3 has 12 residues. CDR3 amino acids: CAISVGDYGYTF. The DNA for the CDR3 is TGTGCCATCAGTGTAGGAGACTATGGCTACACCTTC.

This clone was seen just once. The CDR3 nucleotides are TGCGCCAGCAGCTTGTTGGGGGCCCTTGGCAATGAGCAGTTCTTC. Amino acids: CASSLLGALGNEQFF. The genes are TRBV5-1 and TRBJ2-1, with a weak D call TRBD1 (6 bases). Germline assignment: CDR1 SGHRS and CDR2 YFSETQ. This CDR3 is built from 15 residues. V was shortened by 1 base and J by 6 bases, with 14 bases between the two germline ends. The whole variable domain, remainder taken from reference TRBV5-1 and TRBJ2-1, is KAGVTQTPRYLIKTRGQQVTLSCSPISGHRSVSWYQQTPGQGLQFLFEYFSETQRNKGNFPGRFSGRQFSNSRSEMNVSTLELGDSALYLCASSLLGALGNEQFFGPGTRLTVL.

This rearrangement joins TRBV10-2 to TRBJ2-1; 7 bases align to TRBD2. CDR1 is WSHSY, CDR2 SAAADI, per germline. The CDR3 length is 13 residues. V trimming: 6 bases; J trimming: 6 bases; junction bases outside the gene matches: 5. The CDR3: CASRSGVINEQFF. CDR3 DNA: TGCGCCAGCAGGAGCGGGGTGATCAATGAGCAGTTCTTC.

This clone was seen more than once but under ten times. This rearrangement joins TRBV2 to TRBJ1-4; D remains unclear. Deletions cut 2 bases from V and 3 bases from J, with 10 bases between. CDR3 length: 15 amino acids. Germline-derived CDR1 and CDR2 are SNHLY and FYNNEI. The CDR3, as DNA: TGTGCCAGCAGTGAAATCGGAGCCTCTAATGAAAAACTGTTTTTT. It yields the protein CASSEIGASNEKLFF.

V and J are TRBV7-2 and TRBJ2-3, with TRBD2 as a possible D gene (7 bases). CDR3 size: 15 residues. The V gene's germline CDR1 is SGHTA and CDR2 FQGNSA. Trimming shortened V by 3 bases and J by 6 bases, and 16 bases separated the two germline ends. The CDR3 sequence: CASSFVGGPLDTQYF. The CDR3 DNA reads TGTGCCAGCAGCTTTGTCGGGGGGCCCTTGGATACGCAGTATTTT. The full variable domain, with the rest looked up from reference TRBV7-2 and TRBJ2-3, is GAGVSQSPSNKVTEKGKDVELRCDPISGHTALYWYRQSLGQGLEFLIYFQGNSAPDKSGLPSDRFSAERTGGSVSTLTIQRTQQEDSAVYLCASSFVGGPLDTQYFGPGTRLTVL.

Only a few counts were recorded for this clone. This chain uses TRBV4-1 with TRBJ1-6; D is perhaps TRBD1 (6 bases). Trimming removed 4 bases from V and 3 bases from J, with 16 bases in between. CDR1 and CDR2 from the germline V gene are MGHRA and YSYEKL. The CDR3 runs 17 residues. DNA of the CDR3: TGCGCCAGCAGCCCCGGCGGGGGGCGTAGCTATAATTCACCCCTCCACTTT. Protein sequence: CASSPGGGRSYNSPLHF.

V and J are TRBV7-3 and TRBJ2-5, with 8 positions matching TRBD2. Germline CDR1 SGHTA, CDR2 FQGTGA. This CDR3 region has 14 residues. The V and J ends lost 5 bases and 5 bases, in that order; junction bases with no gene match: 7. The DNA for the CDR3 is TGTGCCAGCAGCCTTAGCGGGGCCACGGAGACCCAGTACTTC. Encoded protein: CASSLSGATETQYF.

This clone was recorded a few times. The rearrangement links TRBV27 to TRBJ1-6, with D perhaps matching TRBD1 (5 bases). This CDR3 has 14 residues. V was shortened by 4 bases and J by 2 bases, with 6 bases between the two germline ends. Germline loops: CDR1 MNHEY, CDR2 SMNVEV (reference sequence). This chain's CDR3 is CASSSTAYNSPLHF. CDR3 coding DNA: TGTGCCAGCAGTTCGACAGCCTATAATTCACCCCTCCACTTT.

This chain's CDR3 is CASSRRTGYTDTEAFF. The CDR3 DNA follows: TGTGCCAGCAGTCGACGGACAGGATATACCGACACTGAAGCTTTCTTT. V and J are TRBV27 and TRBJ1-1; 7 bases align to TRBD1. This CDR3 comprises 16 residues. Looked up from germline, CDR1 is MNHEY and CDR2 is SMNVEV (reference sequence). Trimming at V came to 5 bases and at J to 3 bases, leaving 12 bases not matched to a gene.

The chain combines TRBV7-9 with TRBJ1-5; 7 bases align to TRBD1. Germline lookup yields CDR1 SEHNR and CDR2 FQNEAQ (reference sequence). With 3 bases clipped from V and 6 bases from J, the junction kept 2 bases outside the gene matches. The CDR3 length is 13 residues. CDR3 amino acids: CASSFQGGQPQHF. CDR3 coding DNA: TGTGCCAGCAGCTTTCAGGGGGGTCAGCCCCAGCATTTT.

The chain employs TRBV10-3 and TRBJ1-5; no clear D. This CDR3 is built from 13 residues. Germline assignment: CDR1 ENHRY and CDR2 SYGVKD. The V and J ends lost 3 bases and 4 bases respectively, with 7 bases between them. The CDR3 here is CAISESGNQPQHF. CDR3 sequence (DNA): TGTGCCATCAGTGAATCGGGAAATCAGCCCCAGCATTTT.

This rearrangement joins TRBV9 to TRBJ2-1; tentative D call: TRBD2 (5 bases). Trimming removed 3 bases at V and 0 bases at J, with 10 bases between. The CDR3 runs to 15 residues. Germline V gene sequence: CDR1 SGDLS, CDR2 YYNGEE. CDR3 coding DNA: TGTGCCAGCAGCGGAACAGCGGCCTCCTACAATGAGCAGTTCTTC. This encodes CASSGTAASYNEQFF.

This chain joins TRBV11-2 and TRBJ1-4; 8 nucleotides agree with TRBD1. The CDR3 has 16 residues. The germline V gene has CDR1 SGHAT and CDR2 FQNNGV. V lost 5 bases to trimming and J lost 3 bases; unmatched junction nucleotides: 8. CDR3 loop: CASSNRQGSANEKLFF. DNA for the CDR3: TGTGCCAGCAGCAACCGACAGGGGAGTGCTAATGAAAAACTGTTTTTT. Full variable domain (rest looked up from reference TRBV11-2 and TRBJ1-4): EAGVAQSPRYKIIEKRQSVAFWCNPISGHATLYWYQQILGQGPKLLIQFQNNGVVDDSQLPKDRFSAERLKGVDSTLKIQPAKLEDSAVYLCASSNRQGSANEKLFFGSGTQLSVL.

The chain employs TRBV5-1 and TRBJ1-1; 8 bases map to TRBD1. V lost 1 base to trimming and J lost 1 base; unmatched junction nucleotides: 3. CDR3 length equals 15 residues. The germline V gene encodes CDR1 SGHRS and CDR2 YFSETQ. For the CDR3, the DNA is TGCGCCAGCAGCTTGTACAGGGGGGAGAACACTGAAGCTTTCTTT. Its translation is CASSLYRGENTEAFF.

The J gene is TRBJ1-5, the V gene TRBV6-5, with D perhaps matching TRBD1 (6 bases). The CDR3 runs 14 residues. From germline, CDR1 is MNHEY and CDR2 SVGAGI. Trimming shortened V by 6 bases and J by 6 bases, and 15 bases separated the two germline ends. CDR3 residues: CASRQTTGTQPQHF. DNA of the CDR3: TGTGCCAGCAGGCAAACTACAGGGACTCAGCCCCAGCATTTT.

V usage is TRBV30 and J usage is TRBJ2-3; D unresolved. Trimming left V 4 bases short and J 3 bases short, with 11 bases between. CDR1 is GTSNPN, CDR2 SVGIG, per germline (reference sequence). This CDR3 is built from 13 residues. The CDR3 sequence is CAWTRSWTDTQYF. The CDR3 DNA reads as TGTGCCTGGACCCGGTCCTGGACAGATACGCAGTATTTT. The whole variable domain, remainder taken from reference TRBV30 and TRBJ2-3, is SQTIHQWPATLVQPVGSPLSLECTVEGTSNPNLYWYRQAAGRGLQLLFYSVGIGQISSEVPQNLSASRPQDRQFILSSKKLLLSDSGFYLCAWTRSWTDTQYFGPGTRLTVL.

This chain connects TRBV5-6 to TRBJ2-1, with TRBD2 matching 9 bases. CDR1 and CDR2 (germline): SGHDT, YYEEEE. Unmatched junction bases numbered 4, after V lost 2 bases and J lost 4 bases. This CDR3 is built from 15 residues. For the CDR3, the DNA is TGTGCCAGCAGCTTAGTAGCGGGGGATTACAATGAGCAGTTCTTC. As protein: CASSLVAGDYNEQFF.

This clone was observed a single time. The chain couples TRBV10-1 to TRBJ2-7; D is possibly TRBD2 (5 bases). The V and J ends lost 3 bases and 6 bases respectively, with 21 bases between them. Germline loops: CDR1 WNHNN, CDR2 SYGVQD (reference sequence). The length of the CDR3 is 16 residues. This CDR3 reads CASSDASWERSSEQYF. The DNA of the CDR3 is TGCGCCAGCAGTGACGCGTCTTGGGAGAGGTCGAGCGAGCAGTACTTC.

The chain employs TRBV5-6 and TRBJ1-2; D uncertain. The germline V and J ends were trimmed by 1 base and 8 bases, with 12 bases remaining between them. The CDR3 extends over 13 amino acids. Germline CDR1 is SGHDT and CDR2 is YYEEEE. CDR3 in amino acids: CASSLPGYGGYTF. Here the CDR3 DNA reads TGTGCCAGCAGCTTGCCCGGGTATGGCGGCTACACCTTC.